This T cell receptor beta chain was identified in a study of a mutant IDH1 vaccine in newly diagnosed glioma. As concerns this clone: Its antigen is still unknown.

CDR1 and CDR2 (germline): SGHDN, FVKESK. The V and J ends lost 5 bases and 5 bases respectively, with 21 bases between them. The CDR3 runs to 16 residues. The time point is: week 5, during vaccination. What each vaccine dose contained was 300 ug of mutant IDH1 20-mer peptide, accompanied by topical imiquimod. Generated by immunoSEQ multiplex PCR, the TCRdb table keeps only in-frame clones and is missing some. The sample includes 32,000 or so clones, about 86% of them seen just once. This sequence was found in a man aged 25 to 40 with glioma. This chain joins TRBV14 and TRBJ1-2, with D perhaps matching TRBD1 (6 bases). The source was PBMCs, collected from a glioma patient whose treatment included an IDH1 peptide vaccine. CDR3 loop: CASSGRGAVGDYGYTF. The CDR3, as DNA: TGTGCCAGCAGCGGTCGGGGGGCTGTGGGTGATTATGGCTACACCTTC.